The 21 T cell receptor beta chains reported below all come from one sample, sequenced in a study of T cell responses to AZD1222 COVID-19 vaccine. The assay was immunoSEQ multiplex PCR, and TCRdb's table has in-frame clones only and misses some. The top ten clones hold around 13% of a sample with approximately 100,000 clones, approximately 91% of them seen once. The sequencing here drew on peripheral blood, taken on day 0 of MenACWY control vaccination. Receptor source: an adult in good health.

V usage is TRBV25-1 and J usage is TRBJ2-1; D is unclear. CDR1 is MGHDK, CDR2 SYGVNS, per germline. V dropped 3 bases and J dropped 0 bases, with 9 bases sitting between them. The CDR3 totals 15 residues. The DNA for the CDR3 is TGTGCCAGCAGTGAGGGAAGCAACTCCTACAATGAGCAGTTCTTC. Its protein is CASSEGSNSYNEQFF.

This chain links TRBV2 with TRBJ1-3; no definite D call. CDR1 is SNHLY, CDR2 FYNNEI, per germline. This CDR3 has 17 residues. Trimming cost V 0 bases and J 0 bases, with 12 bases left between them. The chain's CDR3 is CASSEAYRGISGNTIYF. CDR3 sequence (DNA): TGTGCCAGCAGTGAAGCTTATAGAGGTATCTCTGGAAACACCATATATTTT.

The chain joins TRBV6-4 to TRBJ2-3; possible D gene TRBD2, 5 bases. The CDR3 is made up of 16 amino acids. V lost 4 bases and J lost 6, with 20 bases in between. The germline V gene encodes CDR1 MRHNA and CDR2 SNTAGT. Written as DNA, the CDR3 is TGTGCCAGCAGTGCAATACTAGGTGGATTTGAGGATACGCAGTATTTT. Translation: CASSAILGGFEDTQYF.

The chain employs TRBV27 and TRBJ2-2, with D maybe TRBD2 (6 bases). Germline values: CDR1 MNHEY, CDR2 SMNVEV (reference sequence). The CDR3 has 15 amino acids. The V end was cut by 6 bases, the J end by 5 bases, with 16 bases between. CDR3 loop: CASRRAGIGTGELFF. The CDR3 DNA follows: TGTGCCAGCAGGCGAGCGGGTATTGGGACCGGGGAGCTGTTTTTT.

The V gene is TRBV21-1, the J gene TRBJ2-5; TRBD1, the table's D call, was not compared with the DNA. TRBV21-1 is termed a pseudogene. The CDR3 covers 18 residues. This CDR3 reads CASSKGPDRGDPQETQYF. The CDR3 bases are TGTGCCAGCAGCAAAGGACCGGACAGGGGAGACCCACAAGAGACCCAGTACTTC.

This clone was seen more than once but under ten times. The V call is TRBV6-5, the J call TRBJ2-2; D is ambiguous. CDR3 length equals 14 residues. CDR1 and CDR2 (germline): MNHEY, SVGAGI. Trimming removed 7 bases at V and 8 bases at J, with 17 bases between. CDR3 region: CASTQLSSTGELFF. In DNA form, the CDR3 reads TGTGCCAGCACTCAGCTCTCTTCCACGGGGGAGCTGTTTTTT.

V gene TRBV5-4 combines with J gene TRBJ1-2; 8 nucleotides line up with TRBD1. V gave up 4 bases and J gave up 7 bases; unmatched junction bases: 12. The CDR3 has 15 amino acids. The germline CDR1 and CDR2 sequences are SGHNT and YYREEE (reference sequence). The CDR3 loop is CASSSNRGSIGGYTF. CDR3 DNA: TGTGCCAGCAGCAGCAACAGGGGGTCCATCGGTGGCTACACCTTC.

The chain recombines TRBV3-1 (or the pseudogene TRBV3-2) with TRBJ2-3; no reliable D call. The germline gives CDR1 LGHDT, CDR2 YNNKEL (reference sequence). Trimming pared 3 bases from V and 1 base from J, leaving 14 bases between. The CDR3 is made up of 16 amino acids. This chain's CDR3 is CASSHLGSVGTDTQYF. The CDR3 DNA reads TGTGCCAGCAGCCACTTGGGCAGTGTGGGCACAGATACGCAGTATTTT.

This chain connects TRBV2 to TRBJ1-4, with D perhaps TRBD1 (6 bases). Deletions cut 1 base from V and 3 bases from J, with 9 bases between. CDR1 SNHLY and CDR2 FYNNEI come from the germline V gene. The CDR3 consists of 15 residues. The CDR3 coding sequence is TGTGCCAGCAGTGAAGGGGGGCTGTCTAATGAAAAACTGTTTTTT. It encodes CASSEGGLSNEKLFF.

The V gene is TRBV6-5, the J gene TRBJ1-5, with 7 bases identical to TRBD1. V dropped 2 bases and J dropped 9; count of bases not matched to a gene: 10. CDR1 is MNHEY, CDR2 SVGAGI, per germline. This CDR3 comprises 15 residues. CDR3 sequence: CASSYAGTSGGPQHF. Written as DNA, the CDR3 is TGTGCCAGCAGTTACGCAGGGACCTCAGGGGGGCCCCAGCATTTT.

The CDR3 reads CASSERRGTNEKLFF. The CDR3, as DNA: TGTGCCAGCAGTGAAAGGAGGGGTACTAATGAAAAACTGTTTTTT. The chain carries TRBV6-1 and TRBJ1-4; TRBD1 might be the D (5 bases). V lost 2 bases, J lost 2 bases, and 9 bases lay in between. Per germline, CDR1 MNHNS and CDR2 SASEGT. This CDR3 has 15 amino acids.

The chain carries TRBV7-3 and TRBJ2-1; maybe TRBD1 (6 bases). The V end was cut by 5 bases, the J end by 4 bases, with 12 bases between. The CDR3 length is 14 residues. Germline V CDR1 and CDR2: SGHTA, FQGTGA. CDR3 residues: CASSLRTEYNEQFF. The CDR3 nucleotides are TGTGCCAGCAGCCTACGGACAGAATACAATGAGCAGTTCTTC.

V gene TRBV6-6 combines with J gene TRBJ2-2; D gene uncertain. The CDR3 contains 14 residues. Trimming pared 6 bases from V and 3 bases from J, leaving 11 bases between. Germline assignment: CDR1 MNHNY and CDR2 SVGAGI (reference sequence). This chain's CDR3 is CASSLFMDTGELFF. The CDR3 DNA reads TGTGCCAGCAGCCTTTTCATGGACACCGGGGAGCTGTTTTTT.

The chain combines TRBV5-6 with TRBJ2-7; D not certain. In germline, CDR1 is SGHDT, CDR2 YYEEEE. The CDR3 has 14 amino acids. V was trimmed by 3 bases and J by 7 bases, leaving 17 bases between them. CDR3 in amino acids: CASSSRTGRWEQYF. In DNA form, the CDR3 reads TGTGCCAGCAGCTCAAGGACCGGGCGGTGGGAGCAGTACTTC.

The chain links TRBV7-2 to TRBJ1-2; D is perhaps TRBD1 (6 bases). In germline, CDR1 is SGHTA, CDR2 FQGNSA. V was shortened by 1 base and J by 6 bases, with 9 bases between the two germline ends. This CDR3 is 13 amino acids long. CDR3 sequence: CASSLVGGHGYTF. DNA for the CDR3: TGTGCCAGCAGCTTAGTCGGGGGGCATGGCTACACCTTC.

The V and J genes are TRBV19 and TRBJ2-1; TRBD1 agrees at 7 bases. This CDR3 region has 16 residues. The trim removed 3 bases at V and 3 bases at J, leaving 8 bases unmatched. CDR1 LNHDA and CDR2 SQIVND come from the germline V gene (reference sequence). The CDR3 DNA reads as TGTGCCAGTAGTATCTTTGGTCAGGGGGACTACAATGAGCAGTTCTTC. This gives the protein CASSIFGQGDYNEQFF.

CDR3 region: CASSYSPLSGNEQFF. Here the CDR3 DNA reads TGTGCCAGCAGTTACTCGCCCCTATCTGGGAATGAGCAGTTCTTC. The rearrangement joins TRBV6-5 to TRBJ2-1; D not resolved. The CDR3 is made up of 15 amino acids. V was trimmed by 0 bases and J by 7 bases, leaving 13 bases between them. CDR1 and CDR2 from the germline V gene are MNHEY and SVGAGI.

The V and J genes are TRBV6-5 and TRBJ2-7, with 7 nucleotides matching TRBD1. CDR1 and CDR2 from the germline V gene are MNHEY and SVGAGI. Trimming cost V 2 bases and J 3 bases; bases outside gene matches: 7. The CDR3 spans 15 residues. The CDR3 protein is CASSYATGFSYEQYF. CDR3 in DNA: TGTGCCAGCAGTTACGCGACAGGGTTCAGCTACGAGCAGTACTTC.

The chain links TRBV6-5 to TRBJ2-7; TRBD1 matches 11 bases. The CDR3 runs to 15 residues. CDR1 is MNHEY, CDR2 SVGAGI, per germline. Trimming removed 6 bases from V and 4 bases from J; junction bases left unmatched: 8. The CDR3 is CASSTQGTGGYEQYF. DNA of the CDR3: TGTGCCAGCAGCACACAAGGGACAGGGGGATACGAGCAGTACTTC.

V usage is TRBV11-2 and J usage is TRBJ2-7; 9 bases line up with TRBD1. The V gene end was trimmed by 4 bases and the J gene end by 2 bases; junction bases not matched to a gene: 9. CDR3 length: 16 residues. Germline lookup yields CDR1 SGHAT and CDR2 FQNNGV. The chain's CDR3 is CASSSIRGTGTYEQYF. For the CDR3, the DNA is TGTGCCAGCAGCTCTATAAGAGGGACAGGGACCTACGAGCAGTACTTC. The full variable domain, completed using reference TRBV11-2 and TRBJ2-7, is EAGVAQSPRYKIIEKRQSVAFWCNPISGHATLYWYQQILGQGPKLLIQFQNNGVVDDSQLPKDRFSAERLKGVDSTLKIQPAKLEDSAVYLCASSSIRGTGTYEQYFGPGTRLTVT.

J is TRBJ1-5 and V is TRBV3-1 (or the pseudogene TRBV3-2); D remains ambiguous. Trimming cost V 0 bases and J 2 bases, with 5 bases left between them. The CDR3 has 14 amino acids. CDR1 is LGHDT, CDR2 YNNKEL, per germline (reference sequence). The CDR3 reads CASSQDLGNQPQHF. DNA of the CDR3: TGTGCCAGCAGCCAAGATCTGGGCAATCAGCCCCAGCATTTT.